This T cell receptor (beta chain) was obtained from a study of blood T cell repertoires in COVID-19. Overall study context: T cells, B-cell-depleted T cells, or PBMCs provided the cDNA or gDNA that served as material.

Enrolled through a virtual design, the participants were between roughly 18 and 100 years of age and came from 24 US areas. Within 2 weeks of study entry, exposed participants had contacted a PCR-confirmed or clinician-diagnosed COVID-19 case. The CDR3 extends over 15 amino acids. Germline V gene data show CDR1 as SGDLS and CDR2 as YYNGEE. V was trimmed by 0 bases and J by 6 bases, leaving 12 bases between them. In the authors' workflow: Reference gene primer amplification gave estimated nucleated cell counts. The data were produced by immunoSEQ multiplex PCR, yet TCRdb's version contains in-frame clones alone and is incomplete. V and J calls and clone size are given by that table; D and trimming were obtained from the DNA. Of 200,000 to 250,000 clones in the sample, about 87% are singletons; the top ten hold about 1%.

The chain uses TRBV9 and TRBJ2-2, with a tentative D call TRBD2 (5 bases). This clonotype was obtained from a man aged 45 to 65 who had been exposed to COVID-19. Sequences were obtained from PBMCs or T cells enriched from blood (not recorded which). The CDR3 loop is CASSVVGSPAGELFF. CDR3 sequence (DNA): TGTGCCAGCAGCGTAGTGGGGAGTCCGGCCGGGGAGCTGTTTTTT.